The 17 T cell receptor beta chains below all came from one sample that was sequenced in a study of T cell responses to AZD1222 COVID-19 vaccine. Method: immunoSEQ multiplex PCR; TCRdb's copy keeps in-frame clones and lacks some. The sample has almost 80,000 clones; 75% to 90% are singletons. The material was peripheral blood, obtained on day 0 of AZD1222 vaccination. The receptors come from an adult in good health.

The gene calls are TRBV7-2 and TRBJ1-5; no reliable D call. Germline values: CDR1 SGHTA, CDR2 FQGNSA. This CDR3 comprises 13 residues. Trimming took 1 base from V and 2 from J, leaving 3 bases between them. This CDR3 reads CASSLDRNQPQHF. CDR3 bases: TGTGCCAGCAGCTTAGATCGCAATCAGCCCCAGCATTTT.

The V call is TRBV7-9, the J call TRBJ2-1; no firm D call. Trimming removed 2 bases from V and 6 bases from J, with 11 bases in between. CDR3 length equals 14 residues. Germline V lookup: CDR1 SEHNR, CDR2 FQNEAQ (reference sequence). The DNA for the CDR3 is TGTGCCAGCAGCTTAAGGTCCTTGCGCAATGAGCAGTTCTTC. Translation gives CASSLRSLRNEQFF.

This clone has just one count. The gene calls are TRBV19 and TRBJ2-7; 8 bases are shared with TRBD1. Germline trimming cut 5 bases from V and 3 bases from J; bases unmatched to any gene: 3. CDR3 length equals 13 residues. The germline V gene has CDR1 LNHDA and CDR2 SQIVND (reference sequence). Written as DNA, the CDR3 is TGTGCCAGTAGTGACAGGGGCCGCTACGAGCAGTACTTC. It is translated as CASSDRGRYEQYF.

The rearrangement links TRBV10-3 to TRBJ2-7; D gene unclear. This CDR3 region has 15 residues. CDR1 and CDR2 (germline): ENHRY, SYGVKD. V dropped 3 bases and J dropped 2 bases, with 14 bases sitting between them. The CDR3 sequence is CAISDNSLRTYEQYF. The CDR3 nucleotides are TGTGCCATCAGTGATAACAGCCTCCGTACCTACGAGCAGTACTTC.

V and J are TRBV11-3 and TRBJ2-7; maybe TRBD2 (5 bases). Germline CDR1 is SGHNT and CDR2 is YENEEA. Trimming pared 3 bases from V and 4 bases from J, leaving 10 bases between. CDR3 length: 13 residues. This CDR3 is CASSLEVGYEQYF. CDR3 bases: TGTGCCAGCAGCTTGGAGGTGGGGTACGAGCAGTACTTC.

The chain couples TRBV12-3 or TRBV12-4 to TRBJ2-7; 7 nucleotides align to TRBD2. V shed 8 bases, J shed 4 bases, and the junction held 5 bases outside the gene matches. The length of the CDR3 is 12 residues. The chain's CDR3 is CASQAAGYEQYF. The CDR3 nucleotides read TGTGCCAGCCAGGCAGCGGGGTACGAGCAGTACTTC.

The chain uses TRBV27 and TRBJ2-2, with 8 nucleotides matching TRBD2. Germline trimming cut 6 bases from V and 3 bases from J; bases unmatched to any gene: 6. This CDR3 has 15 amino acids. Germline CDR1 and CDR2: MNHEY and SMNVEV (reference sequence). DNA of the CDR3: TGTGCCAGCAGCTTAGCGGGGACGGACACCGGGGAGCTGTTTTTT. This gives the protein CASSLAGTDTGELFF.

V gene TRBV6-6 combines with J gene TRBJ1-2; 8 bases line up with TRBD1. The CDR3 runs to 14 residues. J lost 4 bases, V lost 6 bases, and 7 bases had no gene match. Per the germline V gene, CDR1 is MNHNY and CDR2 is SVGAGI (reference sequence). The DNA of the CDR3 is TGTGCCAGCAGGACAGGGACAGGCGCCTATGGCTACACCTTC. Protein sequence: CASRTGTGAYGYTF.

V usage is TRBV6-5 and J usage is TRBJ1-4; 7 bases line up with TRBD1. The CDR3 runs to 14 residues. The trim removed 2 bases at V and 7 bases at J, leaving 4 bases unmatched. Germline CDR1 reads MNHEY; CDR2 reads SVGAGI. CDR3: CASSYRDSVEKLFF. The CDR3 bases are TGTGCCAGCAGTTACCGGGACAGCGTTGAAAAACTGTTTTTT.

CDR3 in amino acids: CASSFSRDAGELFF. The CDR3 region has the DNA TGTGCCAGCAGCTTCTCCAGGGACGCCGGGGAGCTGTTTTTT. The V and J genes are TRBV7-3 and TRBJ2-2, with D perhaps assigned TRBD1 or TRBD2 (5 bases each). Germline V CDR1 and CDR2: SGHTA, FQGTGA. The CDR3 runs to 14 residues. Between the trimmed V and J ends, which lost 3 bases and 6 bases, there was a span of 11 bases.

The chain employs TRBV9 and TRBJ2-1; weak D call: TRBD2 (5 bases). The CDR3 runs 15 residues. V lost 4 bases to trimming and J lost 0 bases, with 11 bases between them. Per the germline V gene, CDR1 is SGDLS and CDR2 is YYNGEE. The CDR3 reads CASSPERASYNEQFF. CDR3 in DNA: TGTGCCAGCAGCCCAGAGAGGGCCTCCTACAATGAGCAGTTCTTC.

CDR3 residues: CASRSWGRGTGELFF. As DNA, the CDR3 is TGTGCCAGTAGAAGTTGGGGCAGGGGTACCGGGGAGCTGTTTTTT. V is TRBV7-3 and J is TRBJ2-2; maybe TRBD1 (6 bases). Deletions cut 9 bases from V and 5 bases from J, with 19 bases between. The CDR3 is 15 residues long. Germline CDR1 SGHTA, CDR2 FQGTGA.

V usage is TRBV5-1 and J usage is TRBJ1-4, with D unresolved. CDR3 length equals 14 residues. Trimming removed 0 bases at V and 6 bases at J, with 9 bases between. Per the germline V gene, CDR1 is SGHRS and CDR2 is YFSETQ. This CDR3 is CASSLAARDEKLFF. The CDR3 DNA sequence: TGCGCCAGCAGCTTGGCGGCTAGGGATGAAAAACTGTTTTTT.

The gene calls are TRBV11-2 and TRBJ2-7; no clear D. CDR3 length: 13 residues. V lost 4 bases and J lost 6, with 13 bases in between. Germline assignment: CDR1 SGHAT and CDR2 FQNNGV. CDR3 in amino acids: CASSWRLHSEQYF. The CDR3 DNA follows: TGTGCCAGCAGCTGGAGACTCCATTCCGAGCAGTACTTC.

The chain combines TRBV15 with TRBJ2-3, with 14 nucleotides matching TRBD2. The CDR3 covers 15 residues. Losses at the gene ends were 5 bases for V and 14 bases for J; bases not matched to a gene: 12. Germline V lookup: CDR1 LNHNV, CDR2 YYDKDF (reference sequence). DNA of the CDR3: TGTGCCACCAGCCGTGGGAGACTAGCGGGAGGGCCGCCGTATTTT. Residues: CATSRGRLAGGPPYF.

Only one count was recorded for this clone. V gene TRBV6-5 combines with J gene TRBJ1-5; D is uncertain. Trimming took off 2 bases at V and 9 bases at J, with 11 bases between the two ends. Germline loops: CDR1 MNHEY, CDR2 SVGAGI. The CDR3 runs 13 residues. The CDR3 coding sequence is TGTGCCAGCAGTTACACGGGCTTAGGGCCCCAGCATTTT. It codes for CASSYTGLGPQHF.

CDR3 residues: CAISVGPGVKGYTF. DNA of the CDR3: TGTGCCATCAGTGTGGGCCCGGGAGTTAAAGGCTACACCTTC. This chain uses TRBV10-3 with TRBJ1-2; D unresolved. The length of the CDR3 is 14 residues. V lost 4 bases and J 8 bases, leaving 17 bases between the germline ends. Germline-derived CDR1 and CDR2 are ENHRY and SYGVKD.